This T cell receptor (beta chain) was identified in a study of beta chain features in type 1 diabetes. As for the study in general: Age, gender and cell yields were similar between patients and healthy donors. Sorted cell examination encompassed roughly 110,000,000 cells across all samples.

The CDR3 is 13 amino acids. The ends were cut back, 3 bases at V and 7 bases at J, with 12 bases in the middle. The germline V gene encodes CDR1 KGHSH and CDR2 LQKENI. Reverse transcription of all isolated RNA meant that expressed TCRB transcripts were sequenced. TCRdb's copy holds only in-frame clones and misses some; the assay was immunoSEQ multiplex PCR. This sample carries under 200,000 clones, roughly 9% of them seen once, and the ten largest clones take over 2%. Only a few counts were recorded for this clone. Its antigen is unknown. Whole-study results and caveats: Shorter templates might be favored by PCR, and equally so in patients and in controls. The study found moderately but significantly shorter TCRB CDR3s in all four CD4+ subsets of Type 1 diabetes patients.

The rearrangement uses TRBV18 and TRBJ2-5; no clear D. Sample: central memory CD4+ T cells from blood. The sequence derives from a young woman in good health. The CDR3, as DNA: TGTGCCAGCTCACCGCTGGCGGATGGGACCCAGTACTTC. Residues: CASSPLADGTQYF.